These T cell receptor beta chains were read from a single sample in a study of blood T cell repertoires in COVID-19. Only in-frame clones appear in the TCRdb table, and some are missing; sequencing was by immunoSEQ multiplex PCR. The table includes 250,000 to 300,000 clones, 85% detected once. What was sequenced was peripheral blood. The receptor source for this set is a man between 50 and 59 years old with active or convalescent COVID-19. CDR3s include the opening cysteine and the closing phenylalanine or tryptophan. The D gene is left open where the match is weak. Where a row states a size, it is once, few, many or the class of an expanded clone; other rows omit it.

D	J	V	length	size	DNA	CDR3
NA	TRBJ1-2	TRBV27	14	NA	TGTGCCAGCAGATCCCGACGGTCACTATATGGCTACACCTTC	CASRSRRSLYGYTF
NA	TRBJ2-1	TRBV9	15	NA	TGTGCCAGCACCCCGGGTCGCTTCCGTGTCGATGAGCAGTTCTTC	CASTPGRFRVDEQFF
NA	TRBJ2-7	TRBV5-4	15	few	TGTGCCAGCAGCTCACAGGGCCCACTATTGGAGGAGCAGTACTTC	CASSSQGPLLEEQYF
NA	TRBJ1-2	TRBV2	15	once	TGTGCCAGCAGTGAAGCCGGGGGGCATGGATATGGCTACACCTTC	CASSEAGGHGYGYTF
TRBD1	TRBJ2-2	TRBV19	14	NA	TGTGCCAGTTGGGGGACAGGGATAGGCGGGGAGCTGTTTTTT	CASWGTGIGGELFF
TRBD1	TRBJ1-1	TRBV7-8	15	NA	TGTGCCAGCAGCTTAGTGCGGACAGGGTCCACTGAAGCTTTCTTT	CASSLVRTGSTEAFF
NA	TRBJ1-5	TRBV5-1	14	NA	TGCGCCAGCAGCTTGGACGGAGAACTTCAGCCCCAGCATTTT	CASSLDGELQPQHF
NA	TRBJ1-5	TRBV19	15	once	TGTGCCAGTAGCAGGGAATGGGTTGGCAATCAGCCCCAGCATTTT	CASSREWVGNQPQHF
TRBD1	TRBJ1-2	TRBV4-1	14	NA	TGCGCCAGCAGCCTTGACAGGGATAACTATGGCTACACCTTC	CASSLDRDNYGYTF
TRBD1	TRBJ2-7	TRBV5-6	15	NA	TGTGCCAGCAGCTTGTTCTACAGGGGGCCGTACGAGCAGTACTTC	CASSLFYRGPYEQYF
TRBD1	TRBJ2-2	TRBV5-4	15	NA	TGTGCCAGCAGCTTTGACAGGGACGGCACCGGGGAGCTGTTTTTT	CASSFDRDGTGELFF
TRBD1	TRBJ2-1	TRBV24-1	14	NA	TGTGCCACCAGTGATGGGACAGGGGTCGATGAGCAGTTCTTC	CATSDGTGVDEQFF
NA	TRBJ2-5	TRBV6-1	12	few	TGTGCCAGCAGTGAAGGAGGAGAGACCCAGTACTTC	CASSEGGETQYF
TRBD1	TRBJ1-2	TRBV7-9	14	NA	TGTGCCAGCAGTGTCTTACACAGGGGTTACGGCTACACCTTC	CASSVLHRGYGYTF
TRBD1	TRBJ2-7	TRBV7-6	15	few	TGTGCCAGCAGCCCAGGACAGGGGGCCTCCTACGAGCAGTACTTC	CASSPGQGASYEQYF
TRBD2	TRBJ2-7	TRBV7-8	16	NA	TGTGCCAGCAGCTTAGCGCTATTAGCGGGAGGATACGAGCAGTACTTC	CASSLALLAGGYEQYF
TRBD1	TRBJ2-5	TRBV28	15	NA	TGTGCCAGCAGTGGGGGACAGGGGGCTATGGGGACCCAGTACTTC	CASSGGQGAMGTQYF
TRBD1	TRBJ2-1	TRBV7-9	17	once	TGTGCCAGCAGCTTAGCTGGGACAGGGAGCTCCTACAATGAGCAGTTCTTC	CASSLAGTGSSYNEQFF
NA	TRBJ1-3	TRBV13	17	NA	TGTGCCAGCAGCTCCATGGGCAGGCTCTACTCTGGAAACACCATATATTTT	CASSSMGRLYSGNTIYF
NA	TRBJ2-5	TRBV20-1	14	NA	TGCAGTGCTAGTCGGGGGTTAGCGGAAGAGACCCAGTACTTC	CSASRGLAEETQYF
TRBD2	TRBJ2-7	TRBV7-2	16	few	TGTGCCAGCAGCTCTGGGACTAGCGGGGTCTCCTACGAGCAGTACTTC	CASSSGTSGVSYEQYF
NA	TRBJ2-1	TRBV29-1	14	NA	TGCAGCGTTGTAGGCCCGGGGTCCTACAATGAGCAGTTCTTC	CSVVGPGSYNEQFF